The sample holds a few counts of the clone carrying this TCR beta chain. This specimen comes from a study of blood T cells in healthy people across ages. V lost 6 bases and J lost 12; bases outside the gene matches: 8. The CDR3 consists of 13 residues. Using a J-beta primer mix together with a sample-barcoded 5' primer, a second PCR was run for roughly 6 to 12 cycles. TCRdb processed the 5' RACE reads anew with MiXCR; each CDR3 protein has one entry. This table holds around 1.5 million distinct CDR3 sequences, about 31% found once. This sequence originates from a woman aged 30 to 39 in good health. Material for sequencing was blood. The rearrangement joins TRBV12-3 or TRBV12-4 to TRBJ1-2; 12 bases are a match to TRBD1. The CDR3 region has the DNA TGTGCCAGCAGCCCCGGGACAGGGGGCTCGAACACCTTC. Translation gives CASSPGTGGSNTF.